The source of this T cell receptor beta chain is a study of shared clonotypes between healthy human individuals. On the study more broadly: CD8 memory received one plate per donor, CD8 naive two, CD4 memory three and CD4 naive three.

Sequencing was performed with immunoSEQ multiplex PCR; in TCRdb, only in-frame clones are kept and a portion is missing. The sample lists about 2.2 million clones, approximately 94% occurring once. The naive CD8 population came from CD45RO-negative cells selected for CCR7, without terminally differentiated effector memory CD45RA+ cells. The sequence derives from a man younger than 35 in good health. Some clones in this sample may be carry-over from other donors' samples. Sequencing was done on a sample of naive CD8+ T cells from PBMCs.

This CDR3 is CASSLERGVLNEQFF. The DNA of the CDR3 is TGTGCCAGCAGCTTGGAGAGGGGGGTATTGAATGAGCAGTTCTTC. The chain recombines TRBV5-4 with TRBJ2-1; either TRBD1 or TRBD2 may supply D (6 bases each). This CDR3 is 15 amino acids long. Germline V gene lookup returns CDR1 SGHNT and CDR2 YYREEE (reference sequence). The V gene lost 0 bases and the J gene lost 7 bases, with 14 bases spanning the gap.